What follows is one TCR beta chain and its context. This receptor's antigen is unknown. The input lacks base qualities; no much larger clone sits a single base away. Whole blood was collected in K2EDTA tubes by collaborating institutions according to the institutions' own protocols. Collaborator samples were shipped for TCRbeta analysis as frozen whole blood, isolated PBMCs, or DNA extracted from either sample type. The entry originates in a study of blood T cell repertoires in COVID-19 (dated by TCRdb to the early 2020s). Background on the whole study: The collaborator samples originated in the United States, Italy and Spain and spanned the acute and convalescent phases of COVID-19. The samples were drawn from two sources: the first 160 participants of the ongoing ImmuneRACE study, and 1,000 to 1,500 subjects contributed by 6 global collaborators. Nearly every sample came with metadata listing a de-identified subject ID, COVID-19 status, age in years and sex. Subjects who had been exposed to COVID-19, were actively infected with it, or had recovered from it provided the deeply sampled blood TCRbeta repertoires that made up the dataset. HLA class I and class II types, where available, came from metadata supplied by the sample provider rather than from assay-based typing. The material from the prospective study consisted of cDNA or gDNA derived from T cells, B-cell-depleted T cells, or PBMCs. A freely available public database, intended as a resource for researchers studying the immune response to SARS-CoV-2, is where the repertoires were released. Here is what the overall study found, with its caveats: How much clinical and demographic metadata was included differed by source and by participant, and the metadata was provided uncurated.

TCRbeta CDR3 regions were amplified from genomic DNA using the immunoSEQ Assay, a bias-controlled multiplex PCR. Per the authors' processing: Nucleated cell counts per sample were estimated from amplification of reference gene primers within the assay. To quantify the absolute abundance of each unique TCRbeta CDR3 rearrangement, sequence reads were collapsed and filtered. Productive Simpson clonality was computed per sample as the square root of Simpson's diversity index over productive rearrangements. Drawn from immuneACCESS, this table holds only the in-frame rearrangements with V and J called that TCRdb kept. Clones are partly lost; checked studies trace under half to an unresolved V gene and leave the rest unexplained. From that table come the V and J calls and clone size; the DNA was used to work out D and trimming. This sample gives about 89,000 clones in total; over 65% of them show up just once. Around 49% of the sample comes from the top ten.

From a lookup of the germline V gene (reference sequence), CDR1 and CDR2 are LNHNV and YYDKDF. Counted from cysteine to phenylalanine, this CDR3 has 16 amino acids. CDR3 DNA is the only sequence kept; it has 48 bases, read in frame from the first base. Cut back by 0 bases and 3 bases, the V and J ends lie 11 bases apart. This TCR was recovered from a human donor in a cohort sampled during active COVID-19. Sequenced input: peripheral blood. This sequence uses TRBV15 and TRBJ1-4, with a tentative D gene TRBD1 over 5 matching bases. The nucleotides are TGTGCCACCAGCAGAGACGTAGGGGCGGCTAATGAAAAACTGTTTTTT. This is translated as CATSRDVGAANEKLFF.